These 30 T cell receptor beta chains originate from one sample sequenced in a study of PD-1 blockade in classical Hodgkin lymphoma. All patients experienced relapse after autologous stem cell transplantation, and brentuximab vedotin exposure was variable. Clones were read by immunoSEQ multiplex PCR, and TCRdb kept only the in-frame ones, dropping some. The sample lists more than 140,000 clones, about 78% occurring once. The source material was peripheral blood mononuclear cells (PBMCs), sampled before the second cycle of nivolumab. Receptors were obtained from a human donor with classical Hodgkin lymphoma.

The chain couples TRBV13 to TRBJ2-3; D possibly corresponds to TRBD1 (6 bases). The germline CDR1 and CDR2 sequences are PRHDT and FYEKMQ (reference sequence). The V gene lost 2 bases and the J gene lost 3 bases, with 21 bases spanning the gap. There are 18 residues in the CDR3. CDR3 sequence: CASSLWGPAVLRTDTQYF. DNA of the CDR3: TGTGCCAGCAGCTTATGGGGGCCGGCGGTCCTAAGGACAGATACGCAGTATTTT.

The CDR3 region is CASSHAGFPYEQYF. The CDR3 DNA sequence: TGCGCCAGCAGCCATGCGGGGTTCCCCTACGAGCAGTACTTC. The chain has TRBV4-1 and TRBJ2-7, with a tentative D call TRBD2 (6 bases). Looked up from germline, CDR1 is MGHRA and CDR2 is YSYEKL. This CDR3 comprises 14 residues. Deletions cut 3 bases from V and 2 bases from J, with 11 bases between.

This chain joins TRBV20-1 and TRBJ2-7; D uncertain. The CDR3 runs 11 residues. V lost 3 bases, J lost 5 bases, and 8 bases lay in between. Germline values: CDR1 DFQATT, CDR2 SNEGSKA (reference sequence). The CDR3 reads CSARIGDEQYF. The CDR3 bases are TGCAGTGCTAGGATCGGAGACGAGCAGTACTTC.

The chain joins TRBV7-3 to TRBJ2-5; 10 positions agree with TRBD2. Per germline, CDR1 SGHTA and CDR2 FQGTGA. The J segment lost 7 bases and the V segment lost 4 bases, leaving 6 bases of the junction unmatched. The CDR3 is made up of 14 amino acids. The CDR3, as DNA: TGTGCCAGCAGCTCCAGCGGGGGGGATGGGACCCAGTACTTC. It is translated as CASSSSGGDGTQYF.

The gene calls are TRBV28 and TRBJ2-2; D gene uncertain. The CDR3 is 12 residues long. V was cut by 7 bases and J by 6 bases, with 9 bases left in between. In germline, CDR1 is MDHEN, CDR2 SYDVKM. CDR3 loop: CASTVPPGELFF. In nucleotides, the CDR3 is TGTGCCAGCACCGTACCCCCCGGGGAGCTGTTTTTT.

CDR3 sequence reads: CASSPRSTSNQPQHF. CDR3 in DNA: TGTGCCAGCAGCCCCCGGAGTACTAGCAATCAGCCCCAGCATTTT. The rearrangement uses TRBV5-8 and TRBJ1-5, with D uncertain. Germline CDR1 reads SGHTS; CDR2 reads YDEGEE. This CDR3 comprises 15 residues. Trimming pared 4 bases from V and 0 bases from J, leaving 11 bases between.

V and J are TRBV4-3 and TRBJ2-5; D is possibly TRBD1 (5 bases). This CDR3 region has 14 residues. V was cut by 4 bases and J by 2 bases, with 11 bases left in between. Germline V gene data show CDR1 as LGHNA and CDR2 as YSLEER. Written as DNA, the CDR3 is TGCGCCAGCAGCCTTGACAGTAATCAAGAGACCCAGTACTTC. It specifies CASSLDSNQETQYF.

This clone was seen repeatedly, ten times or more. This chain joins TRBV10-2 and TRBJ1-3; D is possibly TRBD1 (6 bases). The V gene's germline CDR1 is WSHSY and CDR2 SAAADI. The CDR3 runs 15 residues. Trimming shortened V by 4 bases and J by 5 bases, and 15 bases separated the two germline ends. The CDR3 bases are TGCGCCAGCAGTGTGGGTAGGGGACACCGAAACACCATATATTTT. This translates into CASSVGRGHRNTIYF.

The chain joins TRBV6-5 to TRBJ1-5, with a weak D call TRBD1 (5 bases). The CDR3 extends over 15 amino acids. CDR1 and CDR2 (germline): MNHEY, SVGAGI. V was clipped by 6 bases and J by 2 bases, with 14 bases between them. This CDR3 reads CASRSRVSGNQPQHF. The DNA of the CDR3 is TGTGCCAGCAGGTCCAGGGTATCCGGCAATCAGCCCCAGCATTTT.

The chain uses TRBV7-6 and TRBJ2-1, with TRBD2 matching 10 bases. CDR1 is SGHVS and CDR2 is FNYEAQ in the germline V gene. The CDR3 loop spans 15 amino acids. Trimming removed 5 bases from V and 6 bases from J; junction bases left unmatched: 7. Here the CDR3 DNA reads TGTGCCAGCAGCGACCTAGCGGGAGTTTTCAATGAGCAGTTCTTC. Translated: CASSDLAGVFNEQFF.

This rearrangement joins TRBV7-9 to TRBJ2-1; 11 bases fit TRBD2. After removal of 6 bases from V and 9 bases from J, the junction contained 7 bases not matched to a gene. The CDR3 is made up of 14 amino acids. Germline assignment: CDR1 SEHNR and CDR2 FQNEAQ (reference sequence). The CDR3 is CASRTSGSSGEQFF. The CDR3 DNA follows: TGTGCCAGCAGAACTAGCGGGAGTTCTGGTGAGCAGTTCTTC.

The rearrangement links TRBV9 to TRBJ2-1; tentative D call: TRBD2 (7 bases). Deletions cut 5 bases from V and 0 bases from J, with 9 bases between. Germline lookup yields CDR1 SGDLS and CDR2 YYNGEE. This CDR3 has 14 residues. The CDR3 nucleotides read TGTGCCAGCAGAGGGGGGGCCTCCTACAATGAGCAGTTCTTC. Translation gives CASRGGASYNEQFF.

V and J are TRBV7-3 and TRBJ1-5; TRBD1 matches at 8 bases. V lost 4 bases to trimming and J lost 0 bases; unmatched junction nucleotides: 2. CDR3 length equals 15 residues. Germline assignment: CDR1 SGHTA and CDR2 FQGTGA. The CDR3 DNA reads TGTGCCAGCAGCTCTGACAGGGGTAGCAATCAGCCCCAGCATTTT. The encoded protein is CASSSDRGSNQPQHF.

The CDR3 nucleotides read TGTGCCAGCACCGTTTGGGGCTTGGGTGGGTACGGGCAGTTCTTC. It translates to CASTVWGLGGYGQFF. The chain has TRBV28 and TRBJ2-1; possible D gene TRBD1, 5 bases. The CDR3 extends over 15 amino acids. The V end was cut by 7 bases, the J end by 12 bases, with 25 bases between. Germline V gene lookup returns CDR1 MDHEN and CDR2 SYDVKM.

Comments on this clone: Other DNA sequences in the same sample also yield this CDR3. The V gene is TRBV7-9, the J gene TRBJ2-7, with unresolved D. The germline V and J ends were trimmed by 6 bases and 3 bases, with 9 bases remaining between them. The CDR3 covers 12 residues. In germline, CDR1 is SEHNR, CDR2 FQNEAQ (reference sequence). CDR3 in amino acids: CASSSTGYEQYF. The CDR3 DNA reads as TGTGCCAGCAGTTCTACGGGCTACGAGCAGTACTTC.

The V call is TRBV15, the J call TRBJ1-1, with TRBD1 as a possible D gene (5 bases). The V gene's germline CDR1 is LNHNV and CDR2 YYDKDF (reference sequence). Between the trimmed V and J ends, which lost 3 bases and 3 bases, there was a span of 14 bases. The CDR3 runs 15 residues. The DNA of the CDR3 is TGTGCCACCAGCAGGCGCATAGGGACGGACACTGAAGCTTTCTTT. Translated, it gives CATSRRIGTDTEAFF. Variable domain in full (rest from reference TRBV15 and TRBJ1-1): DAMVIQNPRYQVTQFGKPVTLSCSQTLNHNVMYWYQQKSSQAPKLLFHYYDKDFNNEADTPDNFQSRRPNTSFCFLDIRSPGLGDTAMYLCATSRRIGTDTEAFFGQGTRLTVV.

A word on this clone: Other DNA sequences within the sample encode an identical CDR3. The chain combines TRBV18 with TRBJ2-7; unclear D gene. V was trimmed by 3 bases and J by 0 bases, leaving 3 bases between them. Germline V gene sequence: CDR1 KGHSH, CDR2 LQKENI. CDR3 size: 12 residues. CDR3 amino acids: CASSPASYEQYF. CDR3 sequence (DNA): TGTGCCAGCTCACCCGCCTCCTACGAGCAGTACTTC.

Note on this clone: This CDR3 is also generated by other DNA sequences in the sample. The chain uses TRBV5-1 and TRBJ1-5, with D perhaps TRBD1 (6 bases). Germline V CDR1 and CDR2: SGHRS, YFSETQ. The CDR3 runs to 14 residues. Trimming removed 0 bases at V and 4 bases at J, with 8 bases between. This chain's CDR3 is CASSLAGQNQPQHF. In nucleotides, the CDR3 is TGCGCCAGCAGCTTGGCCGGACAGAATCAGCCCCAGCATTTT.

DNA of the CDR3: TGTGCCAGCAACGGGGAGGCGAACTATGGCTACACCTTC. This gives the protein CASNGEANYGYTF. The V and J genes are TRBV7-9 and TRBJ1-2; D uncertain. Germline V gene sequence: CDR1 SEHNR, CDR2 FQNEAQ (reference sequence). There are 13 residues in the CDR3. Trimming left V 7 bases short and J 2 bases short, with 11 bases between.

The chain recombines TRBV7-8 with TRBJ2-5; unclear D gene. V was trimmed by 5 bases and J by 5 bases, leaving 18 bases between them. This CDR3 has 15 residues. The germline gives CDR1 SGHVS, CDR2 FQNEAQ. The CDR3 DNA reads as TGTGCCAGCAGCCCTCCGGGTAGTTTGTCGGAGACCCAGTACTTC. Its translation is CASSPPGSLSETQYF.

The chain employs TRBV10-3 and TRBJ1-5; possible D gene TRBD1, 6 bases. In germline, CDR1 is ENHRY, CDR2 SYGVKD. Trimming removed 10 bases at V and 0 bases at J, with 22 bases between. This CDR3 contains 17 residues. CDR3 amino acids: CATSRDTTGYSNQPQHF. The CDR3, as DNA: TGTGCCACATCGAGAGACACGACAGGCTATAGCAATCAGCCCCAGCATTTT.

The chain couples TRBV5-1 to TRBJ1-6; TRBD1 matches at 11 bases. J lost 5 bases, V lost 3 bases, and 4 bases had no gene match. CDR3 length equals 16 residues. Germline values: CDR1 SGHRS, CDR2 YFSETQ. The CDR3 nucleotides read TGCGCCAGCAGCTCGGACAGGGGGCATAATAATTCACCCCTCCACTTT. Translated: CASSSDRGHNNSPLHF. The whole variable domain, remainder taken from reference TRBV5-1 and TRBJ1-6, is KAGVTQTPRYLIKTRGQQVTLSCSPISGHRSVSWYQQTPGQGLQFLFEYFSETQRNKGNFPGRFSGRQFSNSRSEMNVSTLELGDSALYLCASSSDRGHNNSPLHFGNGTRLTVT.

The V and J genes are TRBV7-9 and TRBJ1-5, with TRBD1 matching 8 bases. Germline values: CDR1 SEHNR, CDR2 FQNEAQ (reference sequence). The J segment lost 2 bases and the V segment lost 5 bases, leaving 5 bases of the junction unmatched. CDR3 length: 15 residues. In nucleotides, the CDR3 is TGTGCCAGCAGCATAGGACAGGGCGGCAATCAGCCCCAGCATTTT. Its translation is CASSIGQGGNQPQHF.

This chain links TRBV7-9 with TRBJ2-7, with D possibly called TRBD1 or TRBD2 (5 bases each). This CDR3 spans 12 amino acids. Trimming stripped 4 bases from V and 5 bases from J, with 9 bases between. Germline V lookup: CDR1 SEHNR, CDR2 FQNEAQ (reference sequence). CDR3 sequence reads: CASSSSGHEQYF. The CDR3 DNA reads as TGTGCCAGCAGCTCATCGGGGCACGAGCAGTACTTC.

The V gene is TRBV7-6, the J gene TRBJ2-1, with 12 nucleotides matching TRBD2. With 1 base clipped from V and 4 bases from J, the junction kept 5 bases outside the gene matches. The CDR3 totals 17 residues. Per the germline V gene, CDR1 is SGHVS and CDR2 is FNYEAQ. The CDR3 spells CASSLGLAGGQYNEQFF. The CDR3 DNA sequence: TGTGCCAGCAGCTTAGGGCTAGCGGGGGGGCAGTACAATGAGCAGTTCTTC.

This chain uses TRBV19 with TRBJ1-1; D call uncertain. Trimming cost V 9 bases and J 0 bases, with 11 bases left between them. CDR3 length: 13 amino acids. Germline values: CDR1 LNHDA, CDR2 SQIVND (reference sequence). The CDR3 protein is CASHGLMNTEAFF. CDR3 coding DNA: TGTGCCAGCCACGGACTGATGAACACTGAAGCTTTCTTT.

This clone was found a few times. The genes are TRBV7-2 and TRBJ2-5; D is unresolved. V was shortened by 5 bases and J by 2 bases, with 12 bases between the two germline ends. CDR1 is SGHTA, CDR2 FQGNSA, per germline. This CDR3 spans 14 amino acids. The CDR3: CASSPPVGQETQYF. Here the CDR3 DNA reads TGTGCCAGCAGCCCCCCTGTCGGTCAAGAGACCCAGTACTTC.

This chain links TRBV28 with TRBJ1-5; 7 bases are shared with TRBD1. Germline lookup yields CDR1 MDHEN and CDR2 SYDVKM. Trimming removed 6 bases from V and 7 bases from J; junction bases left unmatched: 9. The CDR3 is 14 residues long. The CDR3 coding sequence is TGTGCCAGCAGCGGGACAGCCCTGGGGCAGCCCCAGCATTTT. Protein sequence: CASSGTALGQPQHF.

CDR3 DNA: TGTGCCAGCAGTTACGCTACAGCGGGGAGCACTGAAGCTTTCTTT. It translates to CASSYATAGSTEAFF. The chain combines TRBV6-6 with TRBJ1-1; D gene unclear. V was pared by 2 bases and J by 4 bases, with 14 bases between. CDR3 length: 15 amino acids. The V gene's germline CDR1 is MNHNY and CDR2 SVGAGI (reference sequence).

The rearrangement joins TRBV27 to TRBJ1-4, with a possible D match to TRBD1 (6 bases). The CDR3 spans 14 residues. Germline V gene data show CDR1 as MNHEY and CDR2 as SMNVEV (reference sequence). Trimming left V 4 bases short and J 8 bases short, with 14 bases between. As DNA, the CDR3 is TGTGCCAGCAGTTCCGGACAGCTGGTCGAAAAACTGTTTTTT. Protein: CASSSGQLVEKLFF.